The 18 T cell receptor beta chains presented below share a single source sample, sequenced in a study of Ad26.COV2.S vaccination and SARS-CoV-2 variants. Described treatment: roughly 18 received Ad26.COV2.S at low or high dose, single or two shots; several received placebo; per-sample allocation not given. Vaccine and placebo recipients were sampled on day 63 after the first injection. Some clones are missing from TCRdb's copy, which holds only in-frame ones; the method was immunoSEQ multiplex PCR. The repertoire holds around 340,000 clones, 80% to 90% seen once, with about 11% in the top ten. The sequences come from peripheral blood, collected in a trial of Ad26.COV2.S vaccine versus placebo. These receptor sequences come from a person between 18 and 65 years old who received the Ad26.COV2.S COVID-19 vaccine or a placebo.

The V gene is TRBV5-6, the J gene TRBJ1-4; 10 bases line up with TRBD1. V gave up 4 bases and J gave up 3 bases; unmatched junction bases: 6. CDR1 and CDR2 (germline): SGHDT, YYEEEE. The CDR3 extends over 16 amino acids. This chain's CDR3 is CASSHGGQGSNEKLFF. The DNA for the CDR3 is TGTGCCAGCAGCCATGGGGGACAGGGGTCTAATGAAAAACTGTTTTTT.

The chain has TRBV12-5 and TRBJ1-5; weak D call: TRBD1 (5 bases). Trimming left V 7 bases short and J 4 bases short, with 26 bases between. CDR1 is LGHNT, CDR2 FRNRAP, per germline. The CDR3 is made up of 18 amino acids. CDR3 protein: CASAPLERGGPSNQPQHF. CDR3 in DNA: TGTGCTAGTGCCCCATTGGAGAGGGGTGGACCAAGTAATCAGCCCCAGCATTTT.

The chain recombines TRBV5-1 with TRBJ2-2, with 7 bases identical to TRBD2. CDR1 and CDR2 (germline): SGHRS, YFSETQ. V shed 0 bases and J 7 bases; nucleotides not matched to a gene: 9. This CDR3 has 16 amino acids. This CDR3 is CASSLGLAGVDGELFF. The CDR3 DNA reads TGCGCCAGCAGCTTGGGTCTCGCGGGAGTGGACGGGGAGCTGTTTTTT.

This clone showed up just a few times. The chain combines TRBV2 with TRBJ2-3; TRBD1 is a possible D gene (6 bases). Germline V gene data show CDR1 as SNHLY and CDR2 as FYNNEI. Trimming cost V 1 base and J 0 bases, with 14 bases left between them. The CDR3 loop spans 17 amino acids. CDR3 amino acids: CASSEVFGTISTDTQYF. CDR3 coding DNA: TGTGCCAGCAGTGAAGTATTCGGGACAATTAGCACAGATACGCAGTATTTT.

The chain joins TRBV28 to TRBJ2-2; D might be TRBD2 (6 bases). Per the germline V gene, CDR1 is MDHEN and CDR2 is SYDVKM. Trimming left V 7 bases short and J 6 bases short, with 18 bases between. CDR3 length equals 15 residues. CDR3 DNA sequence: TGTGCCAGCACTCCCTGGGCTAGCGACCCCGGGGAGCTGTTTTTT. It is translated as CASTPWASDPGELFF.

This clone was detected a few times. The chain recombines TRBV2 with TRBJ1-3; 7 positions agree with TRBD1. With 6 bases clipped from V and 2 bases from J, the junction kept 1 base outside the gene matches. CDR1 and CDR2 (germline): SNHLY, FYNNEI. There are 13 residues in the CDR3. The CDR3 coding sequence is TGTGCCAGCAGCACAGGGGCTGGAAACACCATATATTTT. Translation gives CASSTGAGNTIYF.

This sequence joins TRBV7-9 and TRBJ2-1; the D gene is possibly TRBD1 (6 bases). This CDR3 region has 13 residues. CDR1 is SEHNR and CDR2 is FQNEAQ in the germline V gene (reference sequence). Trimming cost V 5 bases and J 4 bases, with 9 bases left between them. The CDR3 reads CASSAGVYNEQFF. CDR3 in DNA: TGTGCCAGCAGCGCAGGGGTGTACAATGAGCAGTTCTTC.

The chain employs TRBV10-3 and TRBJ2-1; D is unresolved. Trimming took off 5 bases at V and 7 bases at J, with 9 bases between the two ends. Germline values: CDR1 ENHRY, CDR2 SYGVKD. This CDR3 has 12 amino acids. CDR3 nucleotide sequence: TGTGCCATCAGTCCGATGGGGAATGAGCAGTTCTTC. Translating it yields CAISPMGNEQFF.

The chain combines TRBV7-2 with TRBJ2-7; TRBD2 matches 8 bases. V was clipped by 6 bases and J by 0 bases; unmatched bases: 7. From germline, CDR1 is SGHTA and CDR2 FQGNSA. This CDR3 has 15 residues. For the CDR3, the DNA is TGTGCCAGCAGAATAGCGGGGCAAAGCTCCTACGAGCAGTACTTC. Translating gives CASRIAGQSSYEQYF.

The V call is TRBV4-3, the J call TRBJ1-6; 7 nucleotides align to TRBD1. This CDR3 has 17 amino acids. From germline, CDR1 is LGHNA and CDR2 YSLEER. With V trimmed by 0 bases and J by 7 bases, 9 bases remained unmatched. For the CDR3, the DNA is TGCGCCAGCAGCCAAGATCCAATGGACAGGCAGAATTCACCCCTCCACTTT. This translates into CASSQDPMDRQNSPLHF.

The genes are TRBV7-2 and TRBJ1-1; tentatively, D is TRBD1 (6 bases). V lost 1 base to trimming and J lost 3 bases, with 15 bases between them. The CDR3 contains 16 residues. Germline V lookup: CDR1 SGHTA, CDR2 FQGNSA. CDR3 bases: TGTGCCAGCAGCTTAGAGGGAGGACAGACCTACACTGAAGCTTTCTTT. Encoded protein: CASSLEGGQTYTEAFF. The whole variable domain, filled in from reference TRBV7-2 and TRBJ1-1, reads GAGVSQSPSNKVTEKGKDVELRCDPISGHTALYWYRQSLGQGLEFLIYFQGNSAPDKSGLPSDRFSAERTGGSVSTLTIQRTQQEDSAVYLCASSLEGGQTYTEAFFGQGTRLTVV.

Written as DNA, the CDR3 is TGTGCCAGCAGCCAACTTACACCAGACTCTGGAAACACCATATATTTT. This encodes CASSQLTPDSGNTIYF. The rearrangement links TRBV3-1 (or the pseudogene TRBV3-2) to TRBJ1-3; D unresolved. Trimming pared 2 bases from V and 0 bases from J, leaving 11 bases between. The CDR3 contains 16 residues. The germline CDR1 and CDR2 sequences are LGHDT and YNNKEL (reference sequence).

The chain uses TRBV5-5 and TRBJ2-5; a weak D match, TRBD1 (6 bases). The CDR3 length is 14 residues. The germline V and J ends were trimmed by 0 bases and 2 bases, with 8 bases remaining between them. Germline V gene data show CDR1 as SGHKS and CDR2 as YYEKEE (reference sequence). The CDR3, as DNA: TGTGCCAGCAGCTTGGAAGGGGGACAAGAGACCCAGTACTTC. This gives the protein CASSLEGGQETQYF. The variable domain in full, with the rest retrieved from reference TRBV5-5 and TRBJ2-5, is DAGVTQSPTHLIKTRGQQVTLRCSPISGHKSVSWYQQVLGQGPQFIFQYYEKEERGRGNFPDRFSARQFPNYSSELNVNALLLGDSALYLCASSLEGGQETQYFGPGTRLLVL.

The chain links TRBV11-2 to TRBJ2-7; weak D call: TRBD2 (6 bases). Looked up from germline, CDR1 is SGHAT and CDR2 is FQNNGV. V lost 5 bases and J lost 4, with 12 bases in between. This CDR3 spans 13 amino acids. CDR3 sequence (DNA): TGTGCCAGCAGCCCCCGACTAGATTACGAGCAGTACTTC. It specifies CASSPRLDYEQYF. Combining the CDR3 with reference TRBV11-2 and TRBJ2-7 gives the whole variable domain EAGVAQSPRYKIIEKRQSVAFWCNPISGHATLYWYQQILGQGPKLLIQFQNNGVVDDSQLPKDRFSAERLKGVDSTLKIQPAKLEDSAVYLCASSPRLDYEQYFGPGTRLTVT.

The V gene is TRBV19, the J gene TRBJ2-7; D is ambiguous. The germline V gene has CDR1 LNHDA and CDR2 SQIVND (reference sequence). The CDR3 sequence is 13 residues long. V lost 2 bases and J lost 2, with 7 bases in between. CDR3 in amino acids: CASSIQGTYEQYF. As DNA, the CDR3 is TGTGCCAGTAGTATACAAGGAACCTACGAGCAGTACTTC.

The chain links TRBV12-5 to TRBJ2-1, with TRBD2 matching over 7 bases. J lost 5 bases, V lost 7 bases, and 8 bases had no gene match. The CDR3 runs 14 residues. The germline gives CDR1 LGHNT, CDR2 FRNRAP. Here the CDR3 reads CASAPPGLNNEQFF. CDR3 sequence (DNA): TGTGCTAGTGCCCCGCCGGGACTAAACAATGAGCAGTTCTTC.

The rearrangement uses TRBV6-4 and TRBJ1-1; D not certain. The CDR3 is made up of 14 amino acids. The V gene's germline CDR1 is MRHNA and CDR2 SNTAGT. The germline V and J ends were trimmed by 3 bases and 1 base, with 9 bases remaining between them. The CDR3 nucleotides are TGTGCCAGCAGTGATGCTCCGGGGAACACTGAAGCTTTCTTT. Residues: CASSDAPGNTEAFF.

The chain is built from TRBV6-6 and TRBJ1-5; D may be TRBD1 (6 bases). The CDR3 is made up of 16 amino acids. Trimming took 3 bases from V and 8 from J, leaving 20 bases between them. Germline V gene sequence: CDR1 MNHNY, CDR2 SVGAGI (reference sequence). The chain's CDR3 is CASSYGYGTPLEPQHF. CDR3 in DNA: TGTGCCAGCAGTTATGGTTACGGGACACCTCTGGAGCCCCAGCATTTT.